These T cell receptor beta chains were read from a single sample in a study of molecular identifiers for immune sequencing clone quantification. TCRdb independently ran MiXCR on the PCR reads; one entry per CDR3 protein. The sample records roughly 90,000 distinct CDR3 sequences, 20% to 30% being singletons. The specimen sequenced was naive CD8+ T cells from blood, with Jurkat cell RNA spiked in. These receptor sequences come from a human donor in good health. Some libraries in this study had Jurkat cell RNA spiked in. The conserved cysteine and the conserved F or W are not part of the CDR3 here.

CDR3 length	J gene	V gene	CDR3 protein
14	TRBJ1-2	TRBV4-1	ASSQASGLGDYGYT
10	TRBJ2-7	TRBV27	ASSYGLTTFY
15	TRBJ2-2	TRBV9	ASSPRTGGVDGGELF
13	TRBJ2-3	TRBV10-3	AISAALAGTDTQY
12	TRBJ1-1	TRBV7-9	ASSPDSRTYEAF
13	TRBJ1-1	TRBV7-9	ASSSRQGDDTEAF
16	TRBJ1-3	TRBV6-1	ASSEQGHDDYSGNTIY
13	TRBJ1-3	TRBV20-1	SAVKGQVAGNTIY
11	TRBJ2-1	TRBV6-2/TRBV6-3	ASSYSWSNEQF
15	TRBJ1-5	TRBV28	ASSSQGVQYSNQPQH
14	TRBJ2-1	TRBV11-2	ASSLAATSSYNEQF
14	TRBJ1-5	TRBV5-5	ASSSSGTGLVQPQH
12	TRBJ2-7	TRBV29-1	SVDNDRNSYEQY
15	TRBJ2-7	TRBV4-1	ASSLQTRTGRDYEQY
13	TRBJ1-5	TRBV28	ASRIGQSSNQPQH
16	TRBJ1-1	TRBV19	ASSTPGTGAFRNTEAY
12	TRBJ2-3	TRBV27	ASSLFRGTDTQY
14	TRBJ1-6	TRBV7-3	ASSLMAQGYNSPLH
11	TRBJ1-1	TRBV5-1	ASSLSLNTEAF
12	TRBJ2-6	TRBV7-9	ASSSVSGANVLA
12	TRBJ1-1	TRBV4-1	ASSLNSPDTEAF
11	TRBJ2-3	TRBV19	ASTKWDTDTQY
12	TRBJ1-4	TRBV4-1	ASSLLGANEKLF
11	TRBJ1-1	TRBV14	ASSQEGGTEAF
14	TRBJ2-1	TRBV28	ASSFDAGVGYNEQF
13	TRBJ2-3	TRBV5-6	ARRPASPPPAPPY
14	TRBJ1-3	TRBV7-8	ASSPGQGALSNTIY
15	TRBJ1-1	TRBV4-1	ASSQDSSGKANTEAF
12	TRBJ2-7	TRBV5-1	ASSGTGVTYEQY
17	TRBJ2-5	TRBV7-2	ASSLGIGLAGSYQETQY
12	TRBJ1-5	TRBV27	ASSPESEAQPQH
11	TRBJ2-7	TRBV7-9	ASSFPGTYEQY
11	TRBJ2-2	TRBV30	AWFRENTGELF
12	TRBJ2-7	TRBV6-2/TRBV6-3	ASSQDGPSYEQY
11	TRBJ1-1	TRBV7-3	ASSLNGGTAAF
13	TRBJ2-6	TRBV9	ASSVSNSGANVLT
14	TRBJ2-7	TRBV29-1	SVEDPPGTGGYEQY
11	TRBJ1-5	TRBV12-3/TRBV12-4	ASSFSRNQPQH
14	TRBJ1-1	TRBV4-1	ASSQDETGANTEAF
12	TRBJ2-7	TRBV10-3	AISPSGFAYEQY
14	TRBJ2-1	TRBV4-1	ASSHTSGGVRNEQF
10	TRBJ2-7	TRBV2	ASRDSSYEQY
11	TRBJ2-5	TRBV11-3	ASSYRGQETQY
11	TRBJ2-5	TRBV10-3	AITPDSQETQY
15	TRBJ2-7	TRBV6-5	ASSSPGWRGARYEQY
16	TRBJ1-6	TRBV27	ASTFLSSSGADNSPLH
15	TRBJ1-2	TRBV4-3	ASSQDFYRQSIYGYT
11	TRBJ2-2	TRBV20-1	SARPRGTGELF
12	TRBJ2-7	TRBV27	ASSTFQGTYEQY
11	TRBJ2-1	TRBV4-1	ASGQWTANEQF